What follows are 2 T cell receptor beta chains derived from one specimen sequenced in a study of PD-L1 blockade in urothelial cancer. Assay: immunoSEQ multiplex PCR; the TCRdb copy retains only in-frame clones and omits some. The sample carries tens of thousands of clones, about four fifths recorded once. The source was PBMCs, collected around atezolizumab (anti-PD-L1) treatment. These TCRs come from a man aged 60 to 69 with urothelial cancer.

The genes are TRBV28 and TRBJ1-5; 7 positions agree with TRBD1. V lost 1 base to trimming and J lost 3 bases; unmatched junction nucleotides: 9. Germline V gene lookup returns CDR1 MDHEN and CDR2 SYDVKM. CDR3 length: 17 amino acids. CDR3 in amino acids: CASSLSGGDSLNQPQHF. In DNA form, the CDR3 reads TGTGCCAGCAGTTTATCTGGTGGGGACAGCCTCAATCAGCCCCAGCATTTT.

The rearrangement links TRBV6-1 to TRBJ2-1; 7 nucleotides align to TRBD1. The CDR3 contains 15 residues. Germline-derived CDR1 and CDR2 are MNHNS and SASEGT. The V gene end was trimmed by 2 bases and the J gene end by 3 bases; junction bases not matched to a gene: 4. The CDR3 is CASSEPWDSYNEQFF. The CDR3 nucleotides are TGTGCCAGCAGTGAACCATGGGACAGCTACAATGAGCAGTTCTTC.